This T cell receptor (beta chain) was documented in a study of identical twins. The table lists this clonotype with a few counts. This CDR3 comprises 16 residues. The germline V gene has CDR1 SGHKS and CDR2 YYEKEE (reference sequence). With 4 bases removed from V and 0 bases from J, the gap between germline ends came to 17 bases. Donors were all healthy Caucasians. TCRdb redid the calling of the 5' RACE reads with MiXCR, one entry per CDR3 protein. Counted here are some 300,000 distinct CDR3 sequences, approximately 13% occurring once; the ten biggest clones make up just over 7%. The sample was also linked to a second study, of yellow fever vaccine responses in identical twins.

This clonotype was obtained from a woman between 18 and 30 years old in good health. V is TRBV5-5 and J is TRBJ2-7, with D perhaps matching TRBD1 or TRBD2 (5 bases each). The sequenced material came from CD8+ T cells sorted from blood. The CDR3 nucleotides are TGTGCCAGCAGCCACATTGGGGGATCGAGCTCCTACGAGCAGTACTTC. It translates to CASSHIGGSSSYEQYF.